This T cell receptor (beta chain) derives from a study of cytomegalovirus exposure and HLA in healthy donors. Findings and limits, study-wide: Earlier findings revealed that most TCR beta V segments proved productive either about 87% or about 30% of the time.

The CDR3 totals 13 residues. V lost 7 bases to trimming and J lost 4 bases, with 10 bases between them. Germline loops: CDR1 MNHNS, CDR2 SASEGT. The PCR used 60 Vbeta and 13 Jbeta primers. Clones were sequenced by immunoSEQ multiplex PCR, and TCRdb holds only the in-frame ones, with some missing. The table includes around 110,000 clones, roughly 79% detected once. Remarks on this clone: The antigen is undetermined.

This receptor was taken from a woman aged 25-40 years in good health and CMV-seronegative. The specimen sequenced was PBMCs. This sequence joins TRBV6-1 and TRBJ1-4, with D possibly matching TRBD1 (6 bases). This chain's CDR3 is CASISGVNEKLFF. CDR3 in DNA: TGTGCCAGCATTTCAGGGGTTAATGAAAAACTGTTTTTT.